The clone carrying this T cell receptor (beta chain) showed up many times. Its specificity is unknown. Trimming pared 4 bases from V and 0 bases from J, leaving 12 bases between. CDR3 length: 15 amino acids. Germline assignment: CDR1 LNHDA and CDR2 SQIVND (reference sequence). The sample comes from a study of T cells in Graves' hyperthyroidism and ophthalmopathy. About the study: The initial diagnosis was the point when peripheral blood was collected, ahead of any treatment. Study findings and constraints: By a 13 V-J model, ophthalmopathy was set apart from stable hyperthyroidism. Ophthalmopathy was predicted by the model a median of 6.5 months ahead of onset. Blood samples included most of the expanded thyroid clonotypes exceeding 0.001.

The TCR beta CDR3 regions underwent amplification using RNA transcripts as the source. Researchers ran a first-round RT-PCR on the TCR CDR3 using the HTBI primer set. Each CDR3 protein is one row after TCRdb ran MiXCR on the multiplex PCR reads. The sample includes roughly 550,000 distinct CDR3 sequences, more than 15% seen only once; the top ten take approximately 32%. The TCR comes from a woman aged 25 to 39 with Graves' ophthalmopathy. The sequenced sample was blood. The chain uses TRBV19 and TRBJ1-2, with D perhaps TRBD1 (5 bases). The CDR3: CASSNQGGSNYGYTF. CDR3 in DNA: TGTGCCAGTAGTAATCAGGGAGGTTCTAACTATGGCTACACCTTC.